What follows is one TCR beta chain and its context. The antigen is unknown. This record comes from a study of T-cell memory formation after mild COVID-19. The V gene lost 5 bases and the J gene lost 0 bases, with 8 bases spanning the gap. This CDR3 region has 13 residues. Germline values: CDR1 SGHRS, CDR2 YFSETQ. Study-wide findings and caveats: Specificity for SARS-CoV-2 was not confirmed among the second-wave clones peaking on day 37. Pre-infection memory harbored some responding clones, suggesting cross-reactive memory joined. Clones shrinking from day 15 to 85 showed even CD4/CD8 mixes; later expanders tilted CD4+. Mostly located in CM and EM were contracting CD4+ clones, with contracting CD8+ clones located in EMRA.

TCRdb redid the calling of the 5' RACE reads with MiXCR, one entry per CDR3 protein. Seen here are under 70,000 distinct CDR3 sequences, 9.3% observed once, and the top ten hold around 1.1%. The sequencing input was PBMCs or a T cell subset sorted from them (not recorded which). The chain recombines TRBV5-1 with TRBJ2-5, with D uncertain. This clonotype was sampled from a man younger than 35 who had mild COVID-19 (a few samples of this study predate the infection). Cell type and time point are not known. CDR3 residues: CASSGVDQETQYF. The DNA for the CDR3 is TGCGCCAGCAGTGGAGTAGACCAAGAGACCCAGTACTTC.